These T cell receptor beta chains were read from a single sample in a study of blood T cell repertoires in COVID-19. Data came from immunoSEQ multiplex PCR; TCRdb stores just in-frame clones and leaves some out. Counted here are 180,000 or so clones, around 80% occurring once; the ten biggest clones make up roughly 13%. Sequenced input: PBMCs or T cells enriched from blood (not recorded which). The receptors were gathered from a woman in her sixties who had recovered from COVID-19. The CDR3 runs from the conserved cysteine through the conserved F or W. A D gene is named only where the DNA matches it firmly. Rows give clone size only sometimes, using once, few, many, or a class for an expanded clone.

v_call	clone_size	d_call	j_call	cdr3_nt	cdr3_aa
TRBV19	-	-	TRBJ2-4	TGTGCCAGTAGTGAGGCATTGAAAAACATTCAGTACTTC	CASSEALKNIQYF
TRBV19	-	TRBD1	TRBJ1-5	TGTGCCAGTAGGGGACAGGGCAATCAGCCCCAGCATTTT	CASRGQGNQPQHF
TRBV2	-	TRBD2	TRBJ2-2	TGTGCCAGCGGAGGGGGACTAGCGGTAGGGACCGGGGAGCTGTTTTTT	CASGGGLAVGTGELFF
TRBV5-1	-	-	TRBJ2-1	TGCGCCAGCAGTTTGCCCGACAGACCCCTACCTAGTAGCTCCTACAATGAGCAGTTCTTC	CASSLPDRPLPSSSYNEQFF
TRBV19	-	TRBD2	TRBJ2-1	TGTGCCAGTACCCCACCGGGACTAGACAATGAGCAGTTCTTC	CASTPPGLDNEQFF
TRBV19	-	TRBD1	TRBJ1-1	TGTGCCAGTAACTCCGGACAGGGGGCAGTTCGAGCTTTCTTT	CASNSGQGAVRAFF
TRBV5-1	-	TRBD2	TRBJ2-3	TGCGCCAGCAGCCCTCGCGGAAGCGGGAACACAGATACGCAGTATTTT	CASSPRGSGNTDTQYF
TRBV19	once	-	TRBJ2-5	TGTGCCAGTAGTATAGGACAGGGGAGGGAAGAGACCCAGTACTTC	CASSIGQGREETQYF
TRBV4-1	-	-	TRBJ2-7	TGCGCCAGCAGCCAAGAAGAGCTAGGTTTAGGGAGCTACGAGCAGTACTTC	CASSQEELGLGSYEQYF
TRBV11-3	-	-	TRBJ2-1	TGTGCCAGCAGCTTAGGGGGGGATAGAGGTGAGCAGTTCTTC	CASSLGGDRGEQFF
TRBV4-1	-	-	TRBJ1-2	TGCGCCAGCAGCCAAGATCCCGGGCGGGGGGGAGTGGACTATGGCTACACCTTC	CASSQDPGRGGVDYGYTF
TRBV29-1	-	-	TRBJ1-1	TGCAGCGCCCGGAACAGGGATGGGAGCACTGAAGCTTTCTTT	CSARNRDGSTEAFF
TRBV4-2	-	-	TRBJ1-5	TGTGCCAGCAGCCAATGGCAGGGGAATCAGCCCCAGCATTTT	CASSQWQGNQPQHF
TRBV4-2	-	-	TRBJ2-1	TGTGCCAGCAGCCAAGATCGAAACGGGATGGGCTATGAGCAGTTCTTC	CASSQDRNGMGYEQFF
TRBV25-1	-	-	TRBJ1-2	TGTGCCAGCAGACTTCCGGGCAGCCGGGACTCGCTGTATGGCTACACCTTC	CASRLPGSRDSLYGYTF
TRBV11-1	many	TRBD1	TRBJ2-7	TGTGCCAGCAGCTGGGGACAGGGTGGTCTCTACGAGCAGTACTTC	CASSWGQGGLYEQYF
TRBV12-2	-	-	TRBJ2-2	TGTGCAAGTCGCTTAAAAACCCATCCCCCCGGGACTAGCGGGAGGAACACCGGGGAGCTGTTTTTT	CASRLKTHPPGTSGRNTGELFF
TRBV15	-	-	TRBJ2-7	TGTGCCACCAGCAGACGCAGGGTCGGCGAGCAGTACTTC	CATSRRRVGEQYF
TRBV3-1/TRBV3-2	-	TRBD1	TRBJ2-3	TGTGCCAGCAGCCCCTCGGGACAGACTGGGGTTAGGACGCAGTATTTT	CASSPSGQTGVRTQYF
TRBV18	few	TRBD1	TRBJ1-2	TGTGCCAGCTCCTGGGGCGGGACAGGGGGCTGGGGCTACACCTTC	CASSWGGTGGWGYTF
TRBV15	-	-	TRBJ2-3	TGTGCCACCAGCAGACTGATTGCTGGGCCCCCAGATACGCAGTATTTT	CATSRLIAGPPDTQYF
TRBV29-1	-	TRBD1	TRBJ1-1	TGCAGCGTTAGGCGTGACAGGGGGTACACTGAAGCTTTCTTT	CSVRRDRGYTEAFF
TRBV3-1/TRBV3-2	once	TRBD2	TRBJ2-7	TGTGCCAGCAGCCCGCTGGGGAGCGGGGGGGCCTACGAGCAGTACTTC	CASSPLGSGGAYEQYF
TRBV7-9	-	-	TRBJ1-2	TGTGCCAGCAGCCCCTCCAGGGGATCTAACTATGGCTACACCTTC	CASSPSRGSNYGYTF